Listed below are T cell receptor beta chains from one sample, sequenced in a study of identical twins. MiXCR, run by TCRdb on the 5' RACE reads, gives a single entry per CDR3 protein. This sample has 450,000 or so distinct CDR3 sequences, with 20% to 25% found just once. This sample also belongs to another study, concerning T cells expressing NK-cell markers.

Sequenced input: CD4+ T cells sorted from blood. The receptors were gathered from a woman aged 18-29 years in good health. CDR3s include the opening cysteine and the closing phenylalanine or tryptophan. Each record gives: D gene, V gene, clone size, J gene, CDR3 DNA, CDR3 protein. A D gene is named only where the DNA matches it firmly. Clone size, where shown, is once, few, many, or a class for clones that have expanded.

.,TRBV20-1,.,TRBJ2-3,TGCAGTGCCGATAAGACTCTCCATTCTGGCACAGATACGCAGTATTTT,CSADKTLHSGTDTQYF
TRBD1,TRBV12-3/TRBV12-4,few,TRBJ1-2,TGTGCCAGCAGCACGAACAGGGGATACTACACCTTC,CASSTNRGYYTF
TRBD1,TRBV12-3/TRBV12-4,.,TRBJ1-1,TGTGCCAGCAACTCGAGGTCCAGGGGGAGCACTGAAGCTTTCTTT,CASNSRSRGSTEAFF
.,TRBV20-1,.,TRBJ1-2,TGCAGTGCTAGTCGGGACGCCGGGCCCTATGGCTACACCTTC,CSASRDAGPYGYTF
.,TRBV20-1,.,TRBJ2-5,TGCAGTGCTAGTGGCAAGAGAGTGAGTGGGGAGACCCAGTACTTC,CSASGKRVSGETQYF
TRBD2,TRBV2,.,TRBJ2-5,TGTGCCAGCAGGAGACTAGCGAGGACCGAGACCCAGTACTTC,CASRRLARTETQYF
.,TRBV27,few,TRBJ2-1,TGTGCCAGCAGTCCATGGACAGCACCCTACAATGAGCAGTTCTTC,CASSPWTAPYNEQFF
TRBD2,TRBV29-1,few,TRBJ2-5,TGCAGCGTTGTCTTGGCGGGGGGAAAGACCCAGTACTTC,CSVVLAGGKTQYF
TRBD2,TRBV5-1,few,TRBJ2-1,TGCGCCAGCAGCTTTCTGGGACTAGCGGACTACAATGAGCAGTTCTTC,CASSFLGLADYNEQFF
.,TRBV12-3/TRBV12-4,.,TRBJ2-3,TGTGCCAGCAGCCCCAATCAGCGGTTCGCAGATACGCAGTATTTT,CASSPNQRFADTQYF
.,TRBV7-2,few,TRBJ2-5,TGTGCCAGCAGCACCGGTCTACAAGAGACCCAGTACTTC,CASSTGLQETQYF
TRBD1,TRBV2,.,TRBJ2-2,TGTGCCAGCAGTGATGGGACAGGGGCTTCCGGGGAGCTGTTTTTT,CASSDGTGASGELFF
.,TRBV9,.,TRBJ2-2,TGTGCCAGCAGCGTAGGAGGGCAGAACACCGGGGAGCTGTTTTTT,CASSVGGQNTGELFF
.,TRBV15,.,TRBJ2-5,TGTGCCACCAGCAGAGTACTAGGTGCGGCGGAAGAGACCCAGTACTTC,CATSRVLGAAEETQYF
.,TRBV12-3/TRBV12-4,.,TRBJ2-5,TGTGCCAGCAGCCGATTCTGGCGGACCCAGTACTTC,CASSRFWRTQYF
TRBD2,TRBV20-1,.,TRBJ2-5,TGCAGTGCTAGAGTGCAGCGGGGGGCAGGGGAGACCCAGTACTTC,CSARVQRGAGETQYF
.,TRBV5-6,few,TRBJ2-1,TGTGCCAGCAGCTTTCCCCCAGGGGACAATGAGCAGTTCTTC,CASSFPPGDNEQFF
.,TRBV29-1,.,TRBJ2-7,TGCAGCGTATGGGACCGTGAAGTCTACGAGCAGTACTTC,CSVWDREVYEQYF
.,TRBV7-6,.,TRBJ1-1,TGTGCCAGCAGCTTGGAGGACAGAAACACTGAAGCTTTCTTT,CASSLEDRNTEAFF
TRBD2,TRBV20-1,few,TRBJ2-1,TGCAGTGCTGCCCCGAGGGGCGGGGGGAATGAGCAGTTCTTC,CSAAPRGGGNEQFF
.,TRBV6-5,few,TRBJ2-5,TGTGCCAGCAGTTACTCGAGAGGGGCCTTGCAAGAGACCCAGTACTTC,CASSYSRGALQETQYF
.,TRBV12-3/TRBV12-4,.,TRBJ2-3,TGTGCCAGCAGTTTAGTGGCGGTTATCGCAGATACGCAGTATTTT,CASSLVAVIADTQYF
.,TRBV30,.,TRBJ1-1,TGTGCCTGGAGCACAGATGGGAACACTGAAGCTTTCTTT,CAWSTDGNTEAFF
.,TRBV12-3/TRBV12-4,.,TRBJ2-5,TGTGCCAGCAGTCCCGGGACTCCGCAAGAGACCCAGTACTTC,CASSPGTPQETQYF
.,TRBV11-2,few,TRBJ2-1,TGTGCCAGCAGCAGGTGGGGCGGGGAATATGAGCAGTTCTTC,CASSRWGGEYEQFF
.,TRBV9,few,TRBJ2-2,TGTGCCAGCAGCGTAGGCGGCCTCTTTGGCACCGGGGAGCTGTTTTTT,CASSVGGLFGTGELFF
TRBD1,TRBV12-3/TRBV12-4,few,TRBJ2-7,TGTGCCAGCAGGGACAGGGGGCAATTGGGTGAGCAGTACTTC,CASRDRGQLGEQYF
.,TRBV12-3/TRBV12-4,.,TRBJ1-3,TGTGCCAGCAGGACAGGCTCTGGAAACACCATATATTTT,CASRTGSGNTIYF
TRBD1,TRBV20-1,.,TRBJ2-6,TGCAGTGCTATCGGGACAGGGGCCTCTGGGGCCAACGGCCTGACTTTC,CSAIGTGASGANGLTF
TRBD1,TRBV20-1,.,TRBJ2-5,TGCAGTGCAAAAAAAGGGGGCGTAGAGACCCAGTACTTC,CSAKKGGVETQYF
.,TRBV5-1,many,TRBJ2-1,TGCGCCAGCAGCTTGGAAGGGGACACGGAGTTCTTC,CASSLEGDTEFF
TRBD2,TRBV6-2/TRBV6-3,few,TRBJ2-1,TGTGCCAGCAGTAACCCCGGACTAGCGGATTACAATGAGCAGTTCTTC,CASSNPGLADYNEQFF
TRBD1,TRBV5-5,.,TRBJ1-2,TGTGCCAGCAGCTTTCCGGGACAGGGGGCGCGTGGCTACACCTTC,CASSFPGQGARGYTF
TRBD1,TRBV20-1,many,TRBJ2-7,TGCAGTGCTAGCGGGACAGGGAACCACGAGCAGTACTTC,CSASGTGNHEQYF
TRBD1,TRBV5-1,few,TRBJ1-1,TGCGCCAGCAGCTTGTGGACAGGGGGCGCGACTGAAGCTTTCTTT,CASSLWTGGATEAFF
TRBD2,TRBV5-1,.,TRBJ2-7,TGCGCCAGCAGAAGAACTAGCGGAAGCTCCTACGAGCAGTACTTC,CASRRTSGSSYEQYF
TRBD2,TRBV20-1,.,TRBJ2-7,TGCAGTGCTCAGATGTCTAGCGGGAGTAGTGAGCAGTACTTC,CSAQMSSGSSEQYF
.,TRBV6-2/TRBV6-3,many,TRBJ2-1,TGTGCCAGCAATAGGGCTAACCTCCTCAATGAGCAGTTCTTC,CASNRANLLNEQFF
.,TRBV25-1,.,TRBJ2-3,TGTGCCAGCAGTGAACCGACATCCCCCGGATTAGGAGCGCAGTATTTT,CASSEPTSPGLGAQYF
TRBD1,TRBV5-1,.,TRBJ2-5,TGCGCCAGCAGCGAACCGACAGGGCAAGAGACCCAGTACTTC,CASSEPTGQETQYF
.,TRBV12-3/TRBV12-4,.,TRBJ2-1,TGTGCCAGCAGGCGGGCCAGTGAGCAGTTCTTC,CASRRASEQFF
TRBD2,TRBV5-1,few,TRBJ2-5,TGCGCCAGCAGCTTGGTGTTTAGCGGGCAAGAGACCCAGTACTTC,CASSLVFSGQETQYF